This is a list of T cell receptor beta chains from one sample in a study of blood T cell repertoires in COVID-19. The repertoire was sequenced with immunoSEQ multiplex PCR; TCRdb's copy has only in-frame clones and lacks some. Of about 87,000 clones listed, 90% were seen once; the top ten hold roughly 6.3%. The sequenced sample consisted of peripheral blood. Every receptor here comes from a man between 18 and 35 years old with COVID-19, enrolled during active disease. Each CDR3 is given with its conserved first and last residue. Fields, in order: D gene, V gene, CDR3 protein. D genes are given only for firm matches.

d_gene: TRBD1; v_gene: TRBV27; CDR3aa: CASSPRDRTYEQYF
d_gene: -; v_gene: TRBV2; CDR3aa: CATAGQLDSPLHF
d_gene: TRBD1; v_gene: TRBV27; CDR3aa: CASSGQANYGYTF
d_gene: TRBD1; v_gene: TRBV7-2; CDR3aa: CASSLDRTGAGNTIYF
d_gene: TRBD1; v_gene: TRBV3-1/TRBV3-2; CDR3aa: CASSQRTGSNSPLHF
d_gene: TRBD1; v_gene: TRBV7-9; CDR3aa: CASSFARGIAGELFF
d_gene: TRBD1; v_gene: TRBV5-8; CDR3aa: CASSIRDRGNEQYF
d_gene: TRBD1; v_gene: TRBV10-3; CDR3aa: CAISQTGGPRETQYF
d_gene: TRBD2; v_gene: TRBV6-6; CDR3aa: CASRLAGERTDTQYF
d_gene: -; v_gene: TRBV2; CDR3aa: CASSARQYNQPQHF
d_gene: -; v_gene: TRBV4-1; CDR3aa: CASSHIGSDGYTF
d_gene: -; v_gene: TRBV19; CDR3aa: CASSIRGMINEQYF
d_gene: -; v_gene: TRBV5-6; CDR3aa: CASSFLSGGETQYF
d_gene: -; v_gene: TRBV21-1; CDR3aa: CASSKAQGAMNEQYF
d_gene: TRBD2; v_gene: TRBV5-5; CDR3aa: CASSFELAGGLSYEQYF
d_gene: -; v_gene: TRBV12-2; CDR3aa: CASRFLRAGF
d_gene: -; v_gene: TRBV7-9; CDR3aa: CASSFPRSVVPSYNEQFF
d_gene: -; v_gene: TRBV6-5; CDR3aa: CASSYGFRVYNEQFF
d_gene: -; v_gene: TRBV12-5; CDR3aa: CASGLVQGGYTGELFF
d_gene: -; v_gene: TRBV19; CDR3aa: CASTGQLSNTEAFF
d_gene: -; v_gene: TRBV6-5; CDR3aa: CASRNRGGTQYF
d_gene: -; v_gene: TRBV28; CDR3aa: CASSETGPGELFF
d_gene: -; v_gene: TRBV27; CDR3aa: CASSRTQGNTIYF
d_gene: TRBD1; v_gene: TRBV7-3; CDR3aa: CASSLFSGTGTHEQFF
d_gene: -; v_gene: TRBV4-1; CDR3aa: CASSQDGRGRGTDTQYF
d_gene: -; v_gene: TRBV27; CDR3aa: CASSSSDSYQETQYF
d_gene: TRBD1; v_gene: TRBV9; CDR3aa: CASRLTGTGSYGYTF
d_gene: TRBD2; v_gene: TRBV12-3/TRBV12-4; CDR3aa: CASSFGTRYEQYF
d_gene: -; v_gene: TRBV27; CDR3aa: CASSFGGGYEQYF
d_gene: -; v_gene: TRBV19; CDR3aa: CASRAQTGWNTEAFF
d_gene: -; v_gene: TRBV7-2; CDR3aa: CASILPGTNYGYTF
d_gene: TRBD2; v_gene: TRBV7-6; CDR3aa: CASSLGGLAGNEQFF
d_gene: TRBD2; v_gene: TRBV7-3; CDR3aa: CASSPWTSGSSYNEQFF
d_gene: TRBD2; v_gene: TRBV5-8; CDR3aa: CASSPGEGTGFRNEQFF
d_gene: -; v_gene: TRBV30; CDR3aa: CAWSFGPGGGNQPQHF
d_gene: -; v_gene: TRBV11-3; CDR3aa: CASSLRSQTSNQPQHF
d_gene: -; v_gene: TRBV18; CDR3aa: CASSPERQLYGYTF
d_gene: -; v_gene: TRBV7-2; CDR3aa: CASSLDGGADTQYF
d_gene: -; v_gene: TRBV28; CDR3aa: CASSSRTEVREKLLF
d_gene: TRBD1; v_gene: TRBV7-7; CDR3aa: CASSRTGVTGELFF
d_gene: -; v_gene: TRBV27; CDR3aa: CASRESAKNIQYF
d_gene: TRBD1; v_gene: TRBV19; CDR3aa: CASSFGQGRAEAFF
d_gene: TRBD2; v_gene: TRBV24-1; CDR3aa: CATSGWTSGSADTQYF
d_gene: -; v_gene: TRBV10-2; CDR3aa: CASSEVGAENIQYF
d_gene: -; v_gene: TRBV12-3/TRBV12-4; CDR3aa: CASSSAEGGELFF
d_gene: -; v_gene: TRBV5-8; CDR3aa: CASSLAGGSYYEQYF
d_gene: TRBD2; v_gene: TRBV6-5; CDR3aa: CASKTSGRLQFF
d_gene: TRBD2; v_gene: TRBV19; CDR3aa: CASMTAGYNEQFF
d_gene: -; v_gene: TRBV28; CDR3aa: CASSPFRQFQETQYF
d_gene: TRBD1; v_gene: TRBV9; CDR3aa: CASSVPAGGITEAFF
d_gene: TRBD1; v_gene: TRBV3-1/TRBV3-2; CDR3aa: CASSRAGTGMMGSYGYTF
d_gene: -; v_gene: TRBV5-4; CDR3aa: CASSLQGGNEKLLF
d_gene: -; v_gene: TRBV6-5; CDR3aa: CASSYSLWGGAFF
d_gene: TRBD1; v_gene: TRBV27; CDR3aa: CASSTGGGPYEQYF
d_gene: TRBD1; v_gene: TRBV6-1; CDR3aa: CASSEGTGGFYEQYF
d_gene: TRBD1; v_gene: TRBV10-3; CDR3aa: CAISDPRTGYNSEQYF
d_gene: -; v_gene: TRBV4-3; CDR3aa: CASSRYREKSYEQYF
d_gene: TRBD1; v_gene: TRBV28; CDR3aa: CASSAGTDYGYTF